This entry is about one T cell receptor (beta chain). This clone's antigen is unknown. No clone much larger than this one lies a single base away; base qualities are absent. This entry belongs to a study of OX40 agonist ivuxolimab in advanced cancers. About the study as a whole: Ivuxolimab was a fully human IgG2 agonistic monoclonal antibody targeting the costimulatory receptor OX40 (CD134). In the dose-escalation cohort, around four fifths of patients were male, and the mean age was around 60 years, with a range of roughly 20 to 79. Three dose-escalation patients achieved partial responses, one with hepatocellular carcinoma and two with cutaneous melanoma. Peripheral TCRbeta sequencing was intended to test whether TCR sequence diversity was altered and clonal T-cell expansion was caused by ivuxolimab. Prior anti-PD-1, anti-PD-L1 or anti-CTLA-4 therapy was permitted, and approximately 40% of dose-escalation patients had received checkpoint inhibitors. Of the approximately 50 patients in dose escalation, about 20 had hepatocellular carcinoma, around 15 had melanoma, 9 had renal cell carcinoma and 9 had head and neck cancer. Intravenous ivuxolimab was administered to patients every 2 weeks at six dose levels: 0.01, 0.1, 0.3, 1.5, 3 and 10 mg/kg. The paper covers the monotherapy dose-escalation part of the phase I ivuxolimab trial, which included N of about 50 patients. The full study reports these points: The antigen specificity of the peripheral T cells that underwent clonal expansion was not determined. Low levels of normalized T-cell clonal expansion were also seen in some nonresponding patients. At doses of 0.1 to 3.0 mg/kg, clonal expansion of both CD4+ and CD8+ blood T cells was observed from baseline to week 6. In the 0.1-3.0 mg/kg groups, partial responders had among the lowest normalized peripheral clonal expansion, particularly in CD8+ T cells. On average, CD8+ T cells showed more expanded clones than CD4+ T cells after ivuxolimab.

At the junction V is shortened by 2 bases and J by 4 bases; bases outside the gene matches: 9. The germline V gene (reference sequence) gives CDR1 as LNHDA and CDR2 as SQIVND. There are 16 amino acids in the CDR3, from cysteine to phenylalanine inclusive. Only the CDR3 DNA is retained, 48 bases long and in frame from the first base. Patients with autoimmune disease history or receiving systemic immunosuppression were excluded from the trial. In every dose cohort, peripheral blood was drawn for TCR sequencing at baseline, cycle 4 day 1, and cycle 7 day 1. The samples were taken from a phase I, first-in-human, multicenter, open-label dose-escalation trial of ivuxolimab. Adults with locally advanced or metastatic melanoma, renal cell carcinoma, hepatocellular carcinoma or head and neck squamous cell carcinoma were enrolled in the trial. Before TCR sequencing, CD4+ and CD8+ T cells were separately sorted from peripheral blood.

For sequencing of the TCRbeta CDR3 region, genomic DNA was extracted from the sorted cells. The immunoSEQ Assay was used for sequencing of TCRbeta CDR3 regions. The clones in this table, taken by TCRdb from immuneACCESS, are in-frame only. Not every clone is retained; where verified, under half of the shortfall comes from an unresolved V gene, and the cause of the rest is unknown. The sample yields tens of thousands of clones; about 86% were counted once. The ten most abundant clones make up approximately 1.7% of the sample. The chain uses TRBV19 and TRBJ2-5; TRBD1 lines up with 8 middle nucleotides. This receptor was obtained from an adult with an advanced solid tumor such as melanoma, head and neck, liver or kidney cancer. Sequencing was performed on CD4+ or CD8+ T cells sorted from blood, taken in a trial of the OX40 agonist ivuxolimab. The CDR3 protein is CASSIPRGQGRETQYF. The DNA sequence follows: TGTGCCAGTAGTATACCCCGCGGACAGGGTCGAGAGACCCAGTACTTC.